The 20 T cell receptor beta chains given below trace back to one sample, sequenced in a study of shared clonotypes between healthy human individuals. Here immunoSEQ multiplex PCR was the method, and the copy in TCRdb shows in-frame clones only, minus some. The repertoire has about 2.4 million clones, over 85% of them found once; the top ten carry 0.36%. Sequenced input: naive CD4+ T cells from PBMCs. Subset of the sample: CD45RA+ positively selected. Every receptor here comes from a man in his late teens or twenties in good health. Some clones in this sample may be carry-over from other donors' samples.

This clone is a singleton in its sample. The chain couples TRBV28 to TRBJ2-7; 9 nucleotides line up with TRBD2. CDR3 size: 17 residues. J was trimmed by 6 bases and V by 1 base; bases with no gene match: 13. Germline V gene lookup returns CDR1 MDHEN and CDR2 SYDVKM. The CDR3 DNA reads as TGTGCCAGCAGTTTATTTAGGGCTAGCGGGGACACAGGCGAGCAGTACTTC. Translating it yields CASSLFRASGDTGEQYF.

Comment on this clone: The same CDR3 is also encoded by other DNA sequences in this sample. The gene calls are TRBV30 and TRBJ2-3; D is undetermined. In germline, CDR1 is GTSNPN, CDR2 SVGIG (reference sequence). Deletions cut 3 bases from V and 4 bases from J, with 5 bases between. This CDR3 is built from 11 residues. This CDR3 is CAWSTPDTQYF. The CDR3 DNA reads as TGTGCCTGGAGCACCCCAGATACGCAGTATTTT.

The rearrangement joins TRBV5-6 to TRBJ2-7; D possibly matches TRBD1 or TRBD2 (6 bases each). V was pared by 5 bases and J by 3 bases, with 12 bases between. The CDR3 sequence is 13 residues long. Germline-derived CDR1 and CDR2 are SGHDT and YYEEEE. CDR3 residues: CASRSRGVYEQYF. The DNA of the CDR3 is TGTGCCAGCAGGAGTAGGGGGGTCTACGAGCAGTACTTC.

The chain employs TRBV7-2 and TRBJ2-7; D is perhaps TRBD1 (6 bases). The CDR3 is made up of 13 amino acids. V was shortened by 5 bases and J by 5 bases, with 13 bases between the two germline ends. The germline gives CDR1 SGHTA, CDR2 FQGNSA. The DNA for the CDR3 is TGTGCCAGCAGCCAAGACCGACAGGACGAGCAGTACTTC. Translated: CASSQDRQDEQYF.

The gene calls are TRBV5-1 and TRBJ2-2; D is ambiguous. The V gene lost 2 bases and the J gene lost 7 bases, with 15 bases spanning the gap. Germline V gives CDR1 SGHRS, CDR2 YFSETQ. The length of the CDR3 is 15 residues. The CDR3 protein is CASSLIQHEVGELFF. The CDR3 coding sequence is TGCGCCAGCAGCTTAATACAACACGAGGTCGGGGAGCTGTTTTTT.

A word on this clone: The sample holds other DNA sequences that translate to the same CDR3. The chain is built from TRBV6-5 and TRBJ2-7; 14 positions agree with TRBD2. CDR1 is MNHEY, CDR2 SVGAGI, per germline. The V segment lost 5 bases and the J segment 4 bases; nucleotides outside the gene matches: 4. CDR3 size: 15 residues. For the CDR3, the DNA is TGTGCCAGCAGTCCCGGGACTAGCGGGAGATACGAGCAGTACTTC. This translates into CASSPGTSGRYEQYF.

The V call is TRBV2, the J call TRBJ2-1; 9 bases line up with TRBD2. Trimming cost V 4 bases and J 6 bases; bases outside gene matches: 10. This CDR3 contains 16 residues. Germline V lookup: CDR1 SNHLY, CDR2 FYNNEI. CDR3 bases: TGTGCCAGCAGTGGGATGGGGCTAGCGGGATCCAATGAGCAGTTCTTC. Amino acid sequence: CASSGMGLAGSNEQFF.

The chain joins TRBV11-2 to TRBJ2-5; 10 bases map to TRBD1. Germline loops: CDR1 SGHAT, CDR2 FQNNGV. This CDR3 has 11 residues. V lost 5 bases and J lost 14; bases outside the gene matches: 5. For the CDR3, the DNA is TGTGCCAGCAGCCTAGGACAGGGGGATTACTTC. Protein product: CASSLGQGDYF.

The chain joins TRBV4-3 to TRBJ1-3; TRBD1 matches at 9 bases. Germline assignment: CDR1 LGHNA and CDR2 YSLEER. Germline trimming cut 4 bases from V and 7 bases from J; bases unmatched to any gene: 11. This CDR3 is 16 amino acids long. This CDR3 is CASSRKDRGEGNTIYF. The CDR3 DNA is TGCGCCAGCAGCCGCAAGGACAGGGGAGAAGGTAACACCATATATTTT.

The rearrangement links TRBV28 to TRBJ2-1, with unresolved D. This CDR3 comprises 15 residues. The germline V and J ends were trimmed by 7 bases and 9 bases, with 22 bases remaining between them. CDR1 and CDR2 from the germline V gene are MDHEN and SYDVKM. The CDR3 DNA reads TGTGCCAGCACCCGGCCCAGTGGGGTGAAGGCTGAGCAGTTCTTC. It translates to CASTRPSGVKAEQFF.

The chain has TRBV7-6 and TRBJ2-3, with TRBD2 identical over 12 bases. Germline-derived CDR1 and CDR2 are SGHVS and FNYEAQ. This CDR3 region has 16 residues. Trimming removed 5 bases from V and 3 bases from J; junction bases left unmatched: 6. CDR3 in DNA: TGTGCCAGCAGCCTGACTAGCGGGAGAGTTACAGATACGCAGTATTTT. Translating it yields CASSLTSGRVTDTQYF.

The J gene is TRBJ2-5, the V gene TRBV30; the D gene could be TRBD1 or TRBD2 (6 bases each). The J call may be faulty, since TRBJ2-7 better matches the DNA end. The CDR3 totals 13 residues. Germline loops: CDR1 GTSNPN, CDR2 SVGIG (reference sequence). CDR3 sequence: CAWGGLSGYEQYF. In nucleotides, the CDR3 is TGTGCCTGGGGGGGGCTGTCGGGCTACGAGCAGTACTTC.

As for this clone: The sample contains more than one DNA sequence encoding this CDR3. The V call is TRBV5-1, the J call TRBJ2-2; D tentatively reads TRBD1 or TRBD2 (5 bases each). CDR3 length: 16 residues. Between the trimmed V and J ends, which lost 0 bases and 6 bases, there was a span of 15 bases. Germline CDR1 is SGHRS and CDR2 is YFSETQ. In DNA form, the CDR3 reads TGCGCCAGCAGCTTGGGAGGGGCAGGGAATTCCGGGGAGCTGTTTTTT. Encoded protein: CASSLGGAGNSGELFF.

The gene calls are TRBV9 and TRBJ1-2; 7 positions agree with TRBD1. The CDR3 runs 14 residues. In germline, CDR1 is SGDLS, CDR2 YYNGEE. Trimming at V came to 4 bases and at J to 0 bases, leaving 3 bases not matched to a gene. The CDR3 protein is CASSSQGANYGYTF. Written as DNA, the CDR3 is TGTGCCAGCAGCTCCCAGGGGGCTAACTATGGCTACACCTTC.

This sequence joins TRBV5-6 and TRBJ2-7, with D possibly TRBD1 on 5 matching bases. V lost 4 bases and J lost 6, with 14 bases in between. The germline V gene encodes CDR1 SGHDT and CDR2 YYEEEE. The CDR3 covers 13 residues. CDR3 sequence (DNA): TGTGCCAGCAGCACGACCCAGGGTACCGAGCAGTACTTC. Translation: CASSTTQGTEQYF.

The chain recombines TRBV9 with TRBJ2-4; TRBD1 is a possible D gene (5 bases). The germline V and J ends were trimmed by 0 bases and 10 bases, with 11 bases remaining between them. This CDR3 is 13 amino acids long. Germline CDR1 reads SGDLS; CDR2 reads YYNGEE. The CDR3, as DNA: TGTGCCAGCAGCGTAGACCAGGGATATATTCAGTACTTC. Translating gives CASSVDQGYIQYF.

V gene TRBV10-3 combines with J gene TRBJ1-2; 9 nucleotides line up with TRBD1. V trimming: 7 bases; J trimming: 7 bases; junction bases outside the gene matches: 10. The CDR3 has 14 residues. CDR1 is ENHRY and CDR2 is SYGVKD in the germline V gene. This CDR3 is CAITPGQGFAGYTF. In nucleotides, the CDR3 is TGTGCCATCACTCCGGGACAGGGTTTTGCTGGCTACACCTTC.

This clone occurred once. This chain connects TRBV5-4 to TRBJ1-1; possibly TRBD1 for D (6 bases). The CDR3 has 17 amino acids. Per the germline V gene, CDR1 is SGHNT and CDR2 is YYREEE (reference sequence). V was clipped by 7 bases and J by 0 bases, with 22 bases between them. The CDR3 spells CASAPPGAAQMNTEAFF. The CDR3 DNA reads TGTGCCAGCGCGCCCCCGGGGGCGGCCCAAATGAACACTGAAGCTTTCTTT.

For the CDR3, the DNA is TGCAGCGCCCCAGTGGACAGCAGAATCTCTGGGGCCAACGTCCTGACTTTC. Translating it yields CSAPVDSRISGANVLTF. The chain carries TRBV29-1 and TRBJ2-6, with D tentatively TRBD1 (6 bases). Germline values: CDR1 SQVTM, CDR2 ANQGSEA. This CDR3 region has 17 residues. V was cut by 7 bases and J by 0 bases, with 19 bases left in between.

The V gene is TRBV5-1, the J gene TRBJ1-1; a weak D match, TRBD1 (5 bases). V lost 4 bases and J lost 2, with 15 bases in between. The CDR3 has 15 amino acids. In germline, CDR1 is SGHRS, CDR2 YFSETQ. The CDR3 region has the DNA TGCGCCAGCAGCCGAGGGACTGGAGGAAACACTGAAGCTTTCTTT. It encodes CASSRGTGGNTEAFF.